This T cell receptor (beta chain) was found in a study of memory CD4+ T cells and cytomegalovirus serostatus. The table came from immunoSEQ multiplex PCR; TCRdb's copy has only in-frame clones and leaves some out. The data hold 61,000 or so clones, with about 78% observed a single time. Overall study findings and caveats: A US-trained random forest predicted CMV serostatus with median AUC approximately 0.9. Of 150 to 200 reported CMV TCRbeta sequences, around 63 were found in memory CD4+ repertoires.

V gave up 4 bases and J gave up 8 bases; unmatched junction bases: 15. The CDR3 runs to 16 residues. Germline V gene sequence: CDR1 SGDLS, CDR2 YYNGEE. Single viable CD3+CD4+CD8-CD45RO+ cells were sorted as the memory CD4+ T cells. This clone was counted only a few times. Its antigen remains unidentified. The origin of this receptor is an adult in good health and CMV-seronegative. Some clones in this sample may be carry-over from other donors' samples. The sample comprised memory CD4+ T cells from blood. This chain joins TRBV9 and TRBJ1-2; TRBD1 agrees at 9 bases. The CDR3 DNA is TGTGCCAGCAGCCCCTCCGGGACAGGGTCCCTAGGGGGCTACACCTTC. Its protein is CASSPSGTGSLGGYTF.